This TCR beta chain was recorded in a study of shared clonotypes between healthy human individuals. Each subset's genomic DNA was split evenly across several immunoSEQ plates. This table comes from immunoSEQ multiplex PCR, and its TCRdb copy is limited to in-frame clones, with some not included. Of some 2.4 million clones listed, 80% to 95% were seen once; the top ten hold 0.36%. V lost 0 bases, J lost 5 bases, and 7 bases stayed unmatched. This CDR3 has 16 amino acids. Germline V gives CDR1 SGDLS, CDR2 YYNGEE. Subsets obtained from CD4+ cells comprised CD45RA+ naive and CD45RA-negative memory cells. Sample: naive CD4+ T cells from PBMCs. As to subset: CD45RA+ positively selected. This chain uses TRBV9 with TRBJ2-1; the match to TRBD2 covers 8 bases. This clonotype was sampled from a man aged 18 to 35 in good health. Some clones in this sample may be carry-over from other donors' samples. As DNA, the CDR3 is TGTGCCAGCAGCGTAGTGGGGGGACTAGGGGACAATGAGCAGTTCTTC. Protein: CASSVVGGLGDNEQFF. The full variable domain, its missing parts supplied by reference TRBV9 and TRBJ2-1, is DSGVTQTPKHLITATGQRVTLRCSPRSGDLSVYWYQQSLDQGLQFLIQYYNGEERAKGNILERFSAQQFPDLHSELNLSSLELGDSALYFCASSVVGGLGDNEQFFGPGTRLTVL.